The 15 T cell receptor beta chains presented below share a single source sample, sequenced in a study of quantifying T cell responses using KT2 cells. About the study: cDNA was made from DNase-treated RNA using alpha and beta constant primers.

A single-stranded UMI oligo with SP2 sequence was ligated to cDNA 3' ends. An equimolar mix of RC1.1 and RC1.2 primed the beta chain across TRBC1 and TRBC2. TCRdb recomputed calls from the UMI-ligation and nested PCR reads with MiXCR, one row per CDR3 protein. The profile shows 40,000 to 60,000 distinct CDR3 sequences, 11% of them singletons. Sample: PBMCs spiked with cells of the T cell clone KT2. These receptors all come from a human donor.

This clonotype was observed a handful of times. This chain joins TRBV10-3 and TRBJ1-6, with 10 bases that match TRBD1. J gave up 8 bases and V 0 bases, and 4 bases lay outside the gene matches. The CDR3 totals 16 residues. Germline V gene data show CDR1 as ENHRY and CDR2 as SYGVKD. CDR3 region: CAISESKGQGYSPLHF. As DNA, the CDR3 is TGTGCCATCAGTGAGTCAAAGGGACAGGGGTATTCACCCCTCCACTTT.

This clonotype has ten or more counts. The chain carries TRBV6-5 and TRBJ1-6, with TRBD1 matching 9 bases. The CDR3 is made up of 16 amino acids. J was trimmed by 7 bases and V by 2 bases; bases with no gene match: 6. CDR1 MNHEY and CDR2 SVGAGI come from the germline V gene. The CDR3 loop is CASSYTDRGGNSPLHF. In DNA form, the CDR3 reads TGTGCCAGCAGTTACACGGACAGGGGAGGAAATTCACCCCTCCACTTT.

This clonotype was found many times. The chain recombines TRBV12-3 or TRBV12-4 with TRBJ2-7; the D is unclear. The CDR3 loop spans 12 amino acids. V was clipped by 8 bases and J by 6 bases, with 14 bases between them. CDR3 loop: CASVTLDGEQYF. The CDR3 region has the DNA TGTGCCAGCGTCACCCTGGACGGCGAGCAGTACTTC.

This clonotype was seen at least ten times. This chain links TRBV20-1 with TRBJ1-4, with 7 bases matching TRBD1. From germline, CDR1 is DFQATT and CDR2 SNEGSKA (reference sequence). The CDR3 runs to 14 residues. V dropped 6 bases and J dropped 5; count of bases not matched to a gene: 9. CDR3 region: CSALEGQLNEKLFF. CDR3 DNA sequence: TGCAGTGCCTTAGAGGGACAGCTAAATGAAAAACTGTTTTTT.

The chain has TRBV6-5 and TRBJ1-1, with no clear D. The CDR3 contains 14 residues. V lost 0 bases to trimming and J lost 4 bases, with 9 bases between them. The germline V gene has CDR1 MNHEY and CDR2 SVGAGI. CDR3 sequence: CASSYSRVGTEAFF. The CDR3 bases are TGTGCCAGCAGTTACTCGAGAGTGGGCACTGAAGCTTTCTTT.

This clonotype was detected only a few times. The gene calls are TRBV2 and TRBJ1-5, with 9 bases lining up with TRBD1. V shed 6 bases, J shed 6 bases, and the junction held 6 bases outside the gene matches. CDR3 size: 14 residues. Per the germline V gene, CDR1 is SNHLY and CDR2 is FYNNEI. The CDR3 protein is CASSDTGGRQPQHF. In DNA, the CDR3 is TGTGCCAGCAGCGATACAGGGGGCCGTCAGCCCCAGCATTTT.

The V gene is TRBV6-4, the J gene TRBJ2-3; a weak D match, TRBD2 (5 bases). Germline V gives CDR1 MRHNA, CDR2 SNTAGT. V dropped 4 bases and J dropped 0 bases, with 11 bases sitting between them. The length of the CDR3 is 15 residues. In nucleotides, the CDR3 is TGTGCCAGCAGTGGGGAGCCAGCTAGCACAGATACGCAGTATTTT. This translates into CASSGEPASTDTQYF.

Many counts were recorded for this clonotype. CDR3: CASSPTSGTKYF. CDR3 sequence (DNA): TGTGCCAGCAGTCCCACGAGCGGGACTAAATACTTC. The V gene is TRBV6-2 or TRBV6-3, the J gene TRBJ2-5, with TRBD2 matching over 7 bases. The germline CDR1 and CDR2 sequences are MNHEY and SVGEGT. CDR3 length: 12 amino acids. V dropped 5 bases and J dropped 14; count of bases not matched to a gene: 11.

The chain employs TRBV30 and TRBJ2-7; 7 bases align to TRBD1. Germline V gives CDR1 GTSNPN, CDR2 SVGIG (reference sequence). CDR3 size: 14 residues. V was clipped by 0 bases and J by 6 bases; unmatched bases: 8. The CDR3 DNA follows: TGTGCCTGGAGTGTCCCGACAGGGAATTTCGAGCAGTACTTC. Protein product: CAWSVPTGNFEQYF.

This chain joins TRBV20-1 and TRBJ1-1; 10 nucleotides match TRBD1. The ends lost 5 bases at V and 0 bases at J; junction bases unmatched: 3. Germline CDR1 reads DFQATT; CDR2 reads SNEGSKA (reference sequence). The CDR3 length is 14 residues. The CDR3 sequence: CSAGGQGMNTEAFF. CDR3 nucleotide sequence: TGCAGTGCTGGGGGACAGGGGATGAACACTGAAGCTTTCTTT.

This clonotype was observed at least ten times. The chain combines TRBV20-1 with TRBJ2-3, with a possible D match to TRBD1 (6 bases). The length of the CDR3 is 15 residues. V shed 5 bases and J shed 0 bases, with 15 bases lying between them. Germline V CDR1 and CDR2: DFQATT, SNEGSKA (reference sequence). The CDR3 is CSASRGHTSTDTQYF. For the CDR3, the DNA is TGCAGTGCTTCCCGGGGACACACTAGCACAGATACGCAGTATTTT.

This clonotype was detected ten times or more. The chain joins TRBV7-3 to TRBJ2-1, with a tentative D call TRBD2 (6 bases). V lost 4 bases to trimming and J lost 7 bases, with 11 bases between them. Germline assignment: CDR1 SGHTA and CDR2 FQGTGA. This CDR3 has 13 amino acids. The CDR3 region has the DNA TGTGCCAGCAGCTGGACTAATGGAAATGAGCAGTTCTTC. Residues: CASSWTNGNEQFF.

This clonotype was detected ten times or more. The chain has TRBV9 and TRBJ2-5; perhaps TRBD2 as D (5 bases). V was shortened by 0 bases and J by 1 base, with 13 bases between the two germline ends. Germline V gene lookup returns CDR1 SGDLS and CDR2 YYNGEE. The CDR3 length is 16 residues. The CDR3 nucleotides are TGTGCCAGCAGCGTAGTAGGCGGGCACTTCCAAGAGACCCAGTACTTC. It is translated as CASSVVGGHFQETQYF.

This sequence joins TRBV20-1 and TRBJ2-3; D not certain. CDR3 length equals 15 residues. The V gene's germline CDR1 is DFQATT and CDR2 SNEGSKA (reference sequence). The V end was cut by 5 bases, the J end by 1 base, with 16 bases between. The CDR3, as DNA: TGCAGTGCTGGAACCGCCCGGTCTCGCACAGATACGCAGTATTTT. This translates into CSAGTARSRTDTQYF.

This clonotype has just a few counts. V gene TRBV12-3 or TRBV12-4 combines with J gene TRBJ1-1, with no clear D. With 5 bases removed from V and 8 bases from J, the gap between germline ends came to 18 bases. The CDR3 is 14 amino acids. The CDR3 DNA follows: TGTGCCAGCAGTCCCGGCTATGCGGACTCGGAAGCTTTCTTT. Its protein is CASSPGYADSEAFF.